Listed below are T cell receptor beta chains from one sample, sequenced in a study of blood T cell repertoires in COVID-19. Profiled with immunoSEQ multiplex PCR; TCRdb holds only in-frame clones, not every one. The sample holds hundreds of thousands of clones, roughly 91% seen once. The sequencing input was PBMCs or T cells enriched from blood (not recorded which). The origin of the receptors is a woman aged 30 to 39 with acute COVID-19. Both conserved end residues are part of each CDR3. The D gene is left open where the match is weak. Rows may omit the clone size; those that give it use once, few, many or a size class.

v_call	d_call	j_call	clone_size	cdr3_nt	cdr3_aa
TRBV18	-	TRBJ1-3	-	TGTGCCAGCTCACCATCCCAGATCTCTGGAAACACCATATATTTT	CASSPSQISGNTIYF
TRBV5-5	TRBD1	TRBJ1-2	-	TGTGCCAGCAGCCGACTCCAGGGACAGGCTCCTTTGCGCTACACCTTC	CASSRLQGQAPLRYTF
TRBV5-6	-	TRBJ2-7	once	TGTGCCAGCAGCTCGCGTATCTACGAGCAGTACTTC	CASSSRIYEQYF
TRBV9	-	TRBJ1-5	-	TGTGCCAGCAGCGTAAGCCCTTCTTCGAGTCAGCCCCAGCATTTT	CASSVSPSSSQPQHF
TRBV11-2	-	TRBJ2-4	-	TGTGCCAGCAGCTTATTGAGTTTGAACGCTCAGTACTTC	CASSLLSLNAQYF
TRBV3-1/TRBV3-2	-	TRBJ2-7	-	TGTGCCAGCAGCCACGCGGGCCAATTGCCCGAGCAGTACTTC	CASSHAGQLPEQYF
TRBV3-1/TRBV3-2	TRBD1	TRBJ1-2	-	TGTGCCAGCAGCCACCTGGGACAGGGTGCCTATGGCTACACCTTC	CASSHLGQGAYGYTF
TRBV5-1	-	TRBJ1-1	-	TGCGCCAGCAGCTCCTATGGGGCAGGGTATCATGCTTTCTTT	CASSSYGAGYHAFF
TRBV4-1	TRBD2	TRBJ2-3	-	TGCGCCAGCAGCCAACAGACTAGCGGGGTCACAGATACGCAGTATTTT	CASSQQTSGVTDTQYF
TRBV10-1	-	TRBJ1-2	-	TGCGCCAGCAGTGAGTCCCTGGGGCAGGGGAAGGAAGGCTACACCTTC	CASSESLGQGKEGYTF
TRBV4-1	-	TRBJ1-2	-	TGCGCCAGCAGCCTACTGGAGGGGCAAGATGGCTACACCTTC	CASSLLEGQDGYTF
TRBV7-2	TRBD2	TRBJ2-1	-	TGTGCCAGCAGCTTAGCGGGCCTAGCGGGGGGTTTCTATGAGCAGTTCTTC	CASSLAGLAGGFYEQFF
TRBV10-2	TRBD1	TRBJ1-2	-	TGCGCCAGCAGCGCAGGGGGTAACTATGGCTACACCTTC	CASSAGGNYGYTF
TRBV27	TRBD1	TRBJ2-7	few	TGTGCCAGCAAGGGGACAGGGGACTACGAGCAGTACTTC	CASKGTGDYEQYF
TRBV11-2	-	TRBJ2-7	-	TGTGCCACCATGGGGCAGGGGATCTCCTACGAGCAGTACTTC	CATMGQGISYEQYF
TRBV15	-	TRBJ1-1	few	TGTGCCACCAGCAGAGATTACCCGGACAGACCGGAGTTGTTGGGGAACACTGAAGCTTTCTTT	CATSRDYPDRPELLGNTEAFF
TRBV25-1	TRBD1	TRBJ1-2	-	TGTGCCAGCAGTGAATCTGGACAGGGGTTGAGTGGCTACACCTTC	CASSESGQGLSGYTF
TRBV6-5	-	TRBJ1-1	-	TGTGCCAGCAGTTACTCGATGGAGGTTCCCAGCACTGAAGCTTTCTTT	CASSYSMEVPSTEAFF
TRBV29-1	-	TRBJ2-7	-	TGCAGCGTTAAGTCACCGGGATCCTACGAGCAGTACTTC	CSVKSPGSYEQYF
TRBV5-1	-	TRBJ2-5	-	TGCGCCAGCAGCCTAAAGGACAGCCAAGAGACCCAGTACTTC	CASSLKDSQETQYF
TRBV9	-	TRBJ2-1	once	TGTGCCAGCAGCGTTTTTGACAGAGCCTACAATGAGCAGTTCTTC	CASSVFDRAYNEQFF
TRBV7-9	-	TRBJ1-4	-	TGTGCCAGCAGCCTGAGTAATGAAAAACTGTTTTTT	CASSLSNEKLFF
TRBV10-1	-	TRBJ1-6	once	TGCGCCAGCAGCCTTACAGGAGTTAATTCACCCCTCCACTTT	CASSLTGVNSPLHF
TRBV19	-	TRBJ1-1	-	TGTGCCAGTAGCCCGGGACATAAGAACACTGAAGCTTTCTTT	CASSPGHKNTEAFF
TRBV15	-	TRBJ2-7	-	TGTGCCACCACCCCCGGGTTCTCCTACGAGCAGTACTTC	CATTPGFSYEQYF
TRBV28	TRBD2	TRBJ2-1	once	TGTGCCAGCATGAGGCGGGGGGGCCACAATGAGCAGTTCTTC	CASMRRGGHNEQFF
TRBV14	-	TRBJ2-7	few	TGTGCCAGCACTGCACGACTTTACGAGCAGTACTTC	CASTARLYEQYF
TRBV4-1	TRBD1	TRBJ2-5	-	TGCGCCAGCAGCCACACCGACAGGGTGGCGGGCCAAGAGACCCAGTACTTC	CASSHTDRVAGQETQYF
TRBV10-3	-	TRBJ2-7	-	TGTGCCATCAGTGTAAACCGGGACTTCTCCTACGAGCAGTACTTC	CAISVNRDFSYEQYF
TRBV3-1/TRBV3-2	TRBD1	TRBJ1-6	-	TGTGCCAGCAGCCACGGGACAGCTAATTCACCCCTCCACTTT	CASSHGTANSPLHF
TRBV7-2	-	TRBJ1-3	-	TGTGCCAGCAGCTTAGGGGTGGGCACTGGAAACACCATATATTTT	CASSLGVGTGNTIYF
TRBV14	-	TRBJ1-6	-	TGTGCCAGCAGCCAAATTGAGGGTTCACCCCTCCACTTT	CASSQIEGSPLHF
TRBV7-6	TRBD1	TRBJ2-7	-	TGTGCCAGCAGCTTGACAGGGGCTAACTACGAGCAGTACTTC	CASSLTGANYEQYF
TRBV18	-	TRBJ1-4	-	TGTGCCAGCTCACCAGGCTCCGGGTTAGGTGAAAAACTGTTTTTT	CASSPGSGLGEKLFF
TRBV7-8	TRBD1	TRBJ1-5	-	TGTGCCAGCAGCTTGACAGGGGACGGGCAGCCCCAGCATTTT	CASSLTGDGQPQHF
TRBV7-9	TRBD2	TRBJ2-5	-	TGTGCCAGCACTCCGGTCGGGGCTAGCGGGGGAGCTCAAGAGACCCAGTACTTC	CASTPVGASGGAQETQYF
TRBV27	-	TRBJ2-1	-	TGTGCCAGCAGTCCAGACGGGGAGAGCTCCTACAATGAGCAGTTCTTC	CASSPDGESSYNEQFF
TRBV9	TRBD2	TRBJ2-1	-	TGTGCCAGCAGCGCTTACACCCCCCCGGGACTAGCGGCCAATGAGCAGTTCTTC	CASSAYTPPGLAANEQFF
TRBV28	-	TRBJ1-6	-	TGTGCCAGCAGTTTAGACGGGAGAATGTCGCCCCTCCACTTT	CASSLDGRMSPLHF
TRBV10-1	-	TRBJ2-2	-	TGCGCCAGCAGTGACGGGGAGGCGGACACCGGGGAGCTGTTTTTT	CASSDGEADTGELFF
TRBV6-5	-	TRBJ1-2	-	TGTGCCAGCAGTTACTCGAGAGGGTTCGGTGGCTACACCTTC	CASSYSRGFGGYTF
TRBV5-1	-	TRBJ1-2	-	TGCGCCAGCAGCATAGAAAGAACAGGGAGCAACATCTATGGCTACACCTTC	CASSIERTGSNIYGYTF
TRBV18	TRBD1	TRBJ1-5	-	TGTGCCAGCTCAATAGGCGGGACAGGGTTACTGCAGCCCCAGCATTTT	CASSIGGTGLLQPQHF
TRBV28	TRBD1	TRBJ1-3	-	TGTGCCAGCAGCCCGACAGGGGGCTCTGGAAACACCATATATTTT	CASSPTGGSGNTIYF
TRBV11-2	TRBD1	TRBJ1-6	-	TGTGCCAGCAGCTTAAATGAAGGGACAGGGGATTCACCCCTCCACTTT	CASSLNEGTGDSPLHF
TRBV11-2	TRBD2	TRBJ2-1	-	TGTGCCAGCAGCTCCGGACTAGCGAATGAGCAGTTCTTC	CASSSGLANEQFF
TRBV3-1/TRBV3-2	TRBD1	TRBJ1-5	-	TGTGCCAGCAGCCAGAACAGGGGCCAGCCCCAGCATTTT	CASSQNRGQPQHF
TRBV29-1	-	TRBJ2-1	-	TGCAGCGTTGATAACAGGGCAGTATTCTACAATGAGCAGTTCTTC	CSVDNRAVFYNEQFF
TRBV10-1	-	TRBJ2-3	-	TGCGCCAGCAGTGGAGGCCAAAGCACAGATACGCAGTATTTT	CASSGGQSTDTQYF
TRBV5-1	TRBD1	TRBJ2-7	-	TGCGCCAGCAGCTTGGAGGGCAGGGGGCAAGGCGAGCAGTACTTC	CASSLEGRGQGEQYF